A selection of T cell receptor beta chains follows, all from one sample in a study of tissue T cells after allogeneic stem cell transplantation. Produced via immunoSEQ multiplex PCR; TCRdb's table is partial and in-frame only. Among more than 1,500 clones listed, 82% were seen once. Here the sequenced sample was stomach tissue, taken at autopsy. Every receptor here comes from a male patient older than 55 with steroid-refractory graft-versus-host disease after an allogeneic stem cell transplant. Part of the T cells may come from the graft donor. The conserved cysteine and the conserved F or W are not part of the CDR3 here.

TRBJ2-2	TRBV5-5	ASSFPGELF
TRBJ2-1	TRBV19	ASSKAGQGAFEQF
TRBJ1-2	TRBV5-4	ASRQQGTNYGYT
TRBJ1-3	TRBV7-9	AMGGDTSGNTIY
TRBJ1-2	TRBV11-2	ASSLTGGAYGYT
TRBJ1-6	TRBV5-1	ASSLDGAGNSPLH
TRBJ1-5	TRBV5-1	ASSLGGNSNQPQH
TRBJ2-5	TRBV7-2	ASSAESGGGETQY
TRBJ1-2	TRBV28	ASKISGSNYGYT
TRBJ1-1	TRBV5-8	ASSLLSRRNTEAF
TRBJ2-5	TRBV10-1	ASSEERLGRGDLETQY
TRBJ2-3	TRBV6-4	ASSEWGRSTDTQY
TRBJ1-1	TRBV12-3/TRBV12-4	ASSLTRNTEAF
TRBJ1-5	TRBV7-2	ASSPTVSEQPQH
TRBJ1-5	TRBV7-9	ASSEGVGVGQPQH
TRBJ2-1	TRBV19	ASSSLAGGFNEQF
TRBJ1-5	TRBV4-1	ASSQEVAQPQH
TRBJ2-7	TRBV2	ASSELGRESYEQY
TRBJ1-1	TRBV28	ASNGGLETEAF
TRBJ1-5	TRBV7-2	ASSPPRSNQPQH
TRBJ2-5	TRBV5-1	ASQGLAGQETQY
TRBJ1-5	TRBV21-1	ASKATGGDQPQH
TRBJ2-2	TRBV6-6	ASSDREAGELF
TRBJ2-5	TRBV19	ASSPQRTATRETQY
TRBJ1-6	TRBV30	AWSQGTSGFALH
TRBJ1-2	TRBV5-4	ASSFGQESGYT
TRBJ1-1	TRBV29-1	SVAVGNEAF
TRBJ2-1	TRBV5-1	ASSYGTDRGGDNEQF
TRBJ1-5	TRBV5-1	ASSPDLPNQPQH
TRBJ1-5	TRBV19	AVTDRVSNQPQH
TRBJ2-1	TRBV5-1	ASSPRQSVYNEQF
TRBJ2-7	TRBV2	ASTETRGISYEQY
TRBJ1-1	TRBV7-9	ASSLQGMNTEAF
TRBJ2-7	TRBV5-1	ASSFGTELSYEQY
TRBJ2-5	TRBV5-4	ASSLEGGYQETQY
TRBJ1-4	TRBV28	ASSLETGPGKEKLF
TRBJ1-6	TRBV7-8	ASSSNTGSQNSPLH
TRBJ1-1	TRBV12-3/TRBV12-4	ASSFSRGPEAF
TRBJ2-3	TRBV5-1	ASSLGRGLVTSTDTQY
TRBJ2-7	TRBV5-1	ASKSSSYEQY
TRBJ2-3	TRBV4-1	ASSPQPSGAADTQY
TRBJ2-3	TRBV27	ASSLAGAIADTQY
TRBJ2-7	TRBV5-1	ASRLGGSEQY